This section outlines one T cell receptor beta chain sequence together with its context. The data were produced by immunoSEQ multiplex PCR, yet TCRdb's version contains in-frame clones alone and is incomplete. The data contain roughly 1.5 million clones, approximately 98% of them seen just once; the ten biggest clones take up 0.4% to 0.55%. This entry is derived from a study of shared clonotypes between healthy human individuals. Germline V gene sequence: CDR1 MNHNS, CDR2 SASEGT. V was pared by 6 bases and J by 6 bases, with 6 bases between. The CDR3 covers 10 residues. The specimen sequenced was naive CD4+ T cells sorted from blood. Subset reported: CD45RA+ positively selected. The TCR comes from a man between 25 and 39 years old in good health. V is TRBV6-1 and J is TRBJ2-7; the D is unclear. The CDR3 DNA reads as TGTGCCAGCAGAGGACCCGAGCAGTACTTC. Its protein is CASRGPEQYF.